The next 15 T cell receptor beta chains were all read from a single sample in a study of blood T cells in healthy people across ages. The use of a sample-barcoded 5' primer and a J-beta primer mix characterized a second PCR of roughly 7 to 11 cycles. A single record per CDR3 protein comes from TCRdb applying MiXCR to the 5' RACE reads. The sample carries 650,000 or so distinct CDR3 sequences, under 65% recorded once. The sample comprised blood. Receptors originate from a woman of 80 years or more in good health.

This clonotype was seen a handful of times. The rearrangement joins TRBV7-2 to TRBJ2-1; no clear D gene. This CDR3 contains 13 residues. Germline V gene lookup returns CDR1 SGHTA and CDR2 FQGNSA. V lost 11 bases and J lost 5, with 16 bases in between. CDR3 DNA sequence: TGTGCCCCCCTCTATTGGGCCCACAATGAGCAGTTCTTC. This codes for CAPLYWAHNEQFF.

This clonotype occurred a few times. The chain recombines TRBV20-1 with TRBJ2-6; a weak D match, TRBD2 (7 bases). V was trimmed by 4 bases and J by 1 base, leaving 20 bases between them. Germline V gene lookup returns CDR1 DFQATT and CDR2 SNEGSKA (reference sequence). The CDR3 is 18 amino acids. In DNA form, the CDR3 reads TGCAGTGCTAACTGGGTAGGGGGGGGGATATCTGGGGCCAACGTCCTGACTTTC. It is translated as CSANWVGGGISGANVLTF.

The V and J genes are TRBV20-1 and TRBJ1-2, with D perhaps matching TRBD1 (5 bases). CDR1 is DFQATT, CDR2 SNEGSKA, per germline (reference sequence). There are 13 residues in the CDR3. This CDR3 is CNTGRAGTYGYTF. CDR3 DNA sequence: TGCAACACCGGACGGGCGGGGACGTATGGCTACACCTTC.

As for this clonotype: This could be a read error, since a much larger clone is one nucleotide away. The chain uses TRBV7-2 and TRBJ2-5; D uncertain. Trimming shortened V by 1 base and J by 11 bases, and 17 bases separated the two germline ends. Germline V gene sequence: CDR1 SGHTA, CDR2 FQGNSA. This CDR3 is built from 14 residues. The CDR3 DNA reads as TGTGCCAGCAGCTTAGAACTGACCTACAATGAGCAGTACTTC. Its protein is CASSLELTYNEQYF.

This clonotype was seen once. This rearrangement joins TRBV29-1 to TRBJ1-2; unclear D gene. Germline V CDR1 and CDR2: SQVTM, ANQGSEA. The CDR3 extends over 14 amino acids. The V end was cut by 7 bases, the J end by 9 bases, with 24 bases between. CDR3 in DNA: TGCAGCGCTATTATTACGGGAGACCCTTTGAGCTACACCTTC. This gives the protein CSAIITGDPLSYTF.

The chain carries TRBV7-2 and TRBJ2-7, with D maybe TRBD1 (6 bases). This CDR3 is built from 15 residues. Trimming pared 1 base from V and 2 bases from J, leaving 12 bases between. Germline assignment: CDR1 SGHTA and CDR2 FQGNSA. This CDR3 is CTSSLEVAGAYEQYF. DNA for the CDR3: TGTACCAGCAGCTTAGAGGTCGCAGGGGCCTACGAGCAGTACTTC.

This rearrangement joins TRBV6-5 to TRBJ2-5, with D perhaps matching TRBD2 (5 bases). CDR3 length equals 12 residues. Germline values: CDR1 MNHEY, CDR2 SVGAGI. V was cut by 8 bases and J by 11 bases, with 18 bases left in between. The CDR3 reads CASWTLYNEQYF. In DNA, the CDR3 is TGTGCCAGCTGGACTCTTTACAATGAGCAGTACTTC.

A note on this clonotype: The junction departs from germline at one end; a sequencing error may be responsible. Written as DNA, the CDR3 is TGTACCAGCAGCTCAGGACAGCTAGCGGGAGGGCACAATGAGCAGTTCTTC. Amino acid sequence: CTSSSGQLAGGHNEQFF. V is TRBV5-8 and J is TRBJ2-1, with 12 bases that match TRBD2. CDR1 and CDR2 from the germline V gene are SGHTS and YDEGEE. This CDR3 has 17 residues. The full variable domain, rest sourced from reference TRBV5-8 and TRBJ2-1, is EAGVTQSPTHLIKTRGQQATLRCSPISGHTSVYWYQQALGLGLQFLLWYDEGEERNRGNFPPRFSGRQFPNYSSELNVNALELEDSALYLCTSSSGQLAGGHNEQFFGPGTRLTVL.

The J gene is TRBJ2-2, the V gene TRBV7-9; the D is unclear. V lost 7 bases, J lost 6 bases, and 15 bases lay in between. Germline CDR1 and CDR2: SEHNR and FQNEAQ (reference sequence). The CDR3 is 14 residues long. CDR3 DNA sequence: TGTGCCAGCACCTCAGAAGGGTTCGCCGGGGAGCTGTTTTTT. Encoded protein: CASTSEGFAGELFF.

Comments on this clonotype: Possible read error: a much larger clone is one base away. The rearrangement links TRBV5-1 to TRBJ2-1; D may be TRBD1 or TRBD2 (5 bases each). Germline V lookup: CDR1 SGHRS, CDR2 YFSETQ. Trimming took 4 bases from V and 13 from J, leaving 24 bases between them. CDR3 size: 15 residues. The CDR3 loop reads CASSMSQEDRETQFF. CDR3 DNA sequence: TGCGCCAGCAGCATGTCACAGGAGGATAGAGAGACCCAGTTCTTC.

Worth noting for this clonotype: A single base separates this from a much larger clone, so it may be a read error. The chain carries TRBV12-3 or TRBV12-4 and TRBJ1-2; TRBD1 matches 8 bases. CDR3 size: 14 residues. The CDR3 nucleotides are TGTGCCAGCGGTTTCCGGGACAGGCTATATGGCTACACCTTC. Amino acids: CASGFRDRLYGYTF.

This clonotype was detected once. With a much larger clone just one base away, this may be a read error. The CDR3 loop is CSAYREQQETQYF. DNA for the CDR3: TGCAGCGCCTACAGGGAGCAGCAAGAGACCCAGTACTTC. The chain links TRBV29-1 to TRBJ2-5, with D possibly matching TRBD1 (6 bases). Trimming took off 7 bases at V and 2 bases at J, with 14 bases between the two ends. The length of the CDR3 is 13 residues. Looked up from germline, CDR1 is SQVTM and CDR2 is ANQGSEA.

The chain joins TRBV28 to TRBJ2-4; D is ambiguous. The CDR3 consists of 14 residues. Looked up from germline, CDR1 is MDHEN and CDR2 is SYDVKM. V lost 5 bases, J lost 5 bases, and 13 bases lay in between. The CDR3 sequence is CASSGSSRQNIQYF. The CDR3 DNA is TGTGCCAGCAGTGGCTCAAGTCGCCAAAACATTCAGTACTTC.

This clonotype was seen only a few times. CDR3 amino acids: CASRAGQVTNYGYTF. The CDR3 coding sequence is TGCGCCAGCAGGGCCGGACAGGTCACTAACTATGGCTACACCTTC. The V call is TRBV5-1, the J call TRBJ1-2, with 7 bases fitting TRBD1. J gave up 0 bases and V 5 bases, and 7 bases lay outside the gene matches. The germline gives CDR1 SGHRS, CDR2 YFSETQ. The CDR3 totals 15 residues.

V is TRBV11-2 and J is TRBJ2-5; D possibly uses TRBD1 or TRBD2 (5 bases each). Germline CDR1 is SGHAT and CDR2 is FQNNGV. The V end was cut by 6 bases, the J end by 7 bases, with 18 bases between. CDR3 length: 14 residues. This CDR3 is CASSILGTPSTQYF. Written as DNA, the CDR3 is TGTGCCAGCAGTATACTGGGGACCCCCTCGACCCAGTACTTC.